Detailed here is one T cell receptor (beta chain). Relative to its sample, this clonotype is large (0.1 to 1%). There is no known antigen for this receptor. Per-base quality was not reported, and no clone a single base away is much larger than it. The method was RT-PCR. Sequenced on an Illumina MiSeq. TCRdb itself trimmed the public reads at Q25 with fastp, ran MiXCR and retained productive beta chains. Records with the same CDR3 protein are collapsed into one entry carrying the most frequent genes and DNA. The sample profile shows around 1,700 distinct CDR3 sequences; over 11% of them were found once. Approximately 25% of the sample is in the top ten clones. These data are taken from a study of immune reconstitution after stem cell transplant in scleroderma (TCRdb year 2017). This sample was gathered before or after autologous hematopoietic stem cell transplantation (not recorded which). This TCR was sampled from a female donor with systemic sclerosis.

DNA sequence: TGTGCCAGCAGTGAAGGTCTAGCTAGGTTACTAATCTCCTACAATGAGCAGTTCTTC. Translated, this gives CASSEGLARLLISYNEQFF. The chain is made from TRBV2 and TRBJ2-1; tentative D gene TRBD2, with 5 bases matching. As encoded in the germline V gene, CDR1 is SNHLY while CDR2 is FYNNEI. V loses 1 base of germline sequence and J loses 0 bases, and the interval between the two ends is 19 bases. Its CDR3 holds 19 amino acids, cysteine through phenylalanine. Only CDR3 DNA remains: 57 bases, in frame from the first base.